The present T cell receptor beta chain was sequenced within a study of T-cell memory formation after mild COVID-19. Study-level points and caveats: Clones shrinking between day 15 and 85 showed a balanced CD4/CD8 split, and those that grew later tilted toward CD4+. The appearance of some responding clones in pre-infection memory suggested that cross-reactive memory joined.

Amplification by 5'RACE using constant-segment primers produced TCR alpha and TCR beta cDNA libraries that carried sample barcodes and UMIs. TCRdb passed the 5' RACE reads through MiXCR, listing each CDR3 protein once. The sample yields 130,000 to 150,000 distinct CDR3 sequences, about 5.7% seen once. This clonotype appeared many times. No antigen is known for it. The CDR3 is 16 amino acids. V lost 3 bases and J 0 bases, leaving 13 bases between the germline ends. The V gene's germline CDR1 is SGDLS and CDR2 YYNGEE. The source is an adult woman who had mild COVID-19 (a few samples of this study predate the infection). Cell type and time point are not known. V usage is TRBV9 and J usage is TRBJ2-1; D might be TRBD2 (6 bases). Sequenced material: PBMCs or a T cell subset sorted from them (not recorded which). CDR3 nucleotide sequence: TGTGCCAGCAGCGCCTCCGGGGGAAGCTCCTACAATGAGCAGTTCTTC. Translating gives CASSASGGSSYNEQFF.